This T cell receptor (beta chain) is from a study of T cells in Graves' hyperthyroidism and ophthalmopathy. Worth noting for this clonotype: What it binds is not known.

V was pared by 8 bases and J by 2 bases, with 12 bases between. The CDR3 is 12 amino acids. Germline V gene lookup returns CDR1 SQVTM and CDR2 ANQGSEA. Researchers amplified the TCR beta CDR3 regions from RNA transcripts. In the first-round RT-PCR of the TCR CDR3, the HTBI primer set was used. TCRdb used MiXCR to reprocess the multiplex PCR reads, holding one entry per CDR3 protein. Here the sample spans more than 550,000 distinct CDR3 sequences, 45% being singletons. Study outcomes and limitations: Most thyroid clonotypes expanded above 0.001 appeared in blood too. The model identified upcoming ophthalmopathy a median approximately six months ahead of onset.

The clonotype was recovered from an adult man with Graves' disease, either hyperthyroidism or ophthalmopathy (not recorded which). The chain recombines TRBV29-1 with TRBJ1-2, with a tentative D call TRBD1 (5 bases). Specimen: peripheral blood or thyroid tissue (not recorded which). The CDR3 here is CSRGSENYGYTF. The CDR3 DNA reads TGCAGCCGGGGCAGCGAGAACTATGGCTACACCTTC.